The following is a T cell receptor beta chain sequence with its context. Its target is unknown. The source of the sample is a study of cytotoxic CD8 clonotypes in ibrutinib-treated CLL. Study-wide results and caveats: Clonality was higher at ibrutinib response and returned toward baseline at progression.

The data were produced by immunoSEQ multiplex PCR, yet TCRdb's version contains in-frame clones alone and is incomplete. Here the sample spans around 310,000 clones, around four fifths being singletons. The CDR3 runs to 13 residues. The germline V and J ends were trimmed by 0 bases and 5 bases, with 9 bases remaining between them. Germline V gene lookup returns CDR1 SGDLS and CDR2 YYNGEE. The sample consisted of PBMCs, taken before ibrutinib treatment. The rearrangement links TRBV9 to TRBJ2-7; D not certain. This receptor was taken from a human donor with chronic lymphocytic leukemia. The DNA of the CDR3 is TGTGCCAGCAGCGTAGACTGGTTCCACGAGCAGTACTTC. The encoded protein is CASSVDWFHEQYF.